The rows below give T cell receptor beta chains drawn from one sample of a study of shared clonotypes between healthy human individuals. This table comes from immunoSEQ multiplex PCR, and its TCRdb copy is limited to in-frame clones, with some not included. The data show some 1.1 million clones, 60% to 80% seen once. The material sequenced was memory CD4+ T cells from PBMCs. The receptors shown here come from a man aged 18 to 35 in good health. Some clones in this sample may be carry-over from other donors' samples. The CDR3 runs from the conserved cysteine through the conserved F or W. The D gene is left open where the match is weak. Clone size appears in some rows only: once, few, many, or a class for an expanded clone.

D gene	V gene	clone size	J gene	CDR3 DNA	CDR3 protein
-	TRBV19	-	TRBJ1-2	TGTGCCAGTAGTGCCCAGGGACTCTATGGCTACACCTTC	CASSAQGLYGYTF
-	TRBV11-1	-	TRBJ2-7	TGTGCCAGCAGCCCGAGACCCAACTACGAGCAGTACTTC	CASSPRPNYEQYF
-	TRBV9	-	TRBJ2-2	TGTGCCAGCAGGAGGAGCCCCTTTGACACCGGGGAGCTGTTTTTT	CASRRSPFDTGELFF
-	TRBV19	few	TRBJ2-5	TGTGCCAGTAGTACGGAAGAGACCCAGTACTTC	CASSTEETQYF
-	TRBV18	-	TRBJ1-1	TGTGCCAGCTCACCAACCGGTTACGCTGAAGCTTTCTTT	CASSPTGYAEAFF
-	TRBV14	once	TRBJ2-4	TGTGCCAGCAGCCAACGTACTCCGAGCAAAAACATTCAGTACTTC	CASSQRTPSKNIQYF
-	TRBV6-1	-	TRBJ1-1	TGTGCCAGCAGTGAATACTCAGGGACTAAGTACACTGAAGCTTTCTTT	CASSEYSGTKYTEAFF
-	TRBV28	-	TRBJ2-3	TGTGCCAGCAGTAGCACACTTTACACAGATACGCAGTATTTT	CASSSTLYTDTQYF
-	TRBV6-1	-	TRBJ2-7	TGTGCCAGCAGTCAGACTTGGACAGTCTACGAGCAGTACTTC	CASSQTWTVYEQYF
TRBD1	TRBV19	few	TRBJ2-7	TGTGCCAGTAGTATCCGGGACAGGATCTACGAGCAGTACTTC	CASSIRDRIYEQYF
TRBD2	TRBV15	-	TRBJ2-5	TGTGCCACCGGGGTGGGAGGGCCCGTGGAGACCCAGTACTTC	CATGVGGPVETQYF
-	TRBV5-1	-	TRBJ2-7	TGCGCCAGCAGCTCGGGACTTCAAACGGCTTACGAGCAGTACTTC	CASSSGLQTAYEQYF
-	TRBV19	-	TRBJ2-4	TGTGCCAGCCGATCGGGGACTTTAGCCAAAAACATTCAGTACTTC	CASRSGTLAKNIQYF
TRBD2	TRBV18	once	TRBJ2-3	TGTGCCAGCTCACGAATCCTTAAGCGGGGGCAAAGCACAGATACGCAGTATTTT	CASSRILKRGQSTDTQYF
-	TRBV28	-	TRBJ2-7	TGTGCCAGCAGTTTACGAGGGGTCATGGGCTACGAGCAGTACTTC	CASSLRGVMGYEQYF
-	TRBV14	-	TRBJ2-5	TGTGCCAGCAGCCTTGGGACTTTCCAAGAGACCCAGTACTTC	CASSLGTFQETQYF
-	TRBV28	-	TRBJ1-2	TGTGCCAGCAGCTCAAGTCCCCATGCCCGGGGTGGCTACACCTTC	CASSSSPHARGGYTF
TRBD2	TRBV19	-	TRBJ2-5	TGTGCCAGTAGTAGCGGGGGAGCTGGTCGAGAGACCCAGTACTTC	CASSSGGAGRETQYF
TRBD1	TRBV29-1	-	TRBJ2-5	TGCAGCGTAGACAGGGCCCAAGAGACCCAGTACTTC	CSVDRAQETQYF
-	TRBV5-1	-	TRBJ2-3	TGCGCCAGCAGTACCGCTAGCACAGATACGCAGTATTTT	CASSTASTDTQYF
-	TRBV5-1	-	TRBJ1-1	TGCGCCAGCCGGAACAGGGTTTCGGGGAACACTGAAGCTTTCTTT	CASRNRVSGNTEAFF
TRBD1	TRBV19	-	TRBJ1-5	TGTGCCAGTAGTCACGACAGGGGGGTGGATAGCAATCAGCCCCAGCATTTT	CASSHDRGVDSNQPQHF
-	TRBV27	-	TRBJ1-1	TGTGCCAGCAGGGCAGGGTTCACTGAAGCTTTCTTT	CASRAGFTEAFF
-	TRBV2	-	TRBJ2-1	TGTGCCAGCAGTGATAGGGGCGAGCAGTTCTTC	CASSDRGEQFF
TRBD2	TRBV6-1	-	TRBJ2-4	TGTGCCAGCAGGAGCGGGGGGGACATTCAGTACTTC	CASRSGGDIQYF
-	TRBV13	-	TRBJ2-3	TGTGCCAGCAGCTTATTTACGCGCACAGATACGCAGTATTTT	CASSLFTRTDTQYF
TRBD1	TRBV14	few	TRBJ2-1	TGTGCCAGCAGCCCTTTCGCCGGGACAGCCCCCAATGAGCAGTTCTTC	CASSPFAGTAPNEQFF
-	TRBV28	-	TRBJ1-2	TGTGCCAGCAGTTTATTTCGTCGTCGACAGGCTAACTATGGCTACACCTTC	CASSLFRRRQANYGYTF
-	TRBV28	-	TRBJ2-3	TGTGCCAGCAGCCTCAAATATGGTCTGGATACGCAGTATTTT	CASSLKYGLDTQYF
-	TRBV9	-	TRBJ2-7	TGTGCCAGCAGCGTATCGTGGGACTTGTTAACCTACGAGCAGTACTTC	CASSVSWDLLTYEQYF
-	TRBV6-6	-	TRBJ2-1	TGTGCCAGCAGCCCTGACCACAATGAGCAGTTCTTC	CASSPDHNEQFF
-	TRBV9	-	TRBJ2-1	TGTGCCAGCAGCGTAGACGGCTTATACAATGAGCAGTTCTTC	CASSVDGLYNEQFF
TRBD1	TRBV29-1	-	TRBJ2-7	TGCAGCGGAGACAGGGCCAGGAGGTCCGAGCAGTACTTC	CSGDRARRSEQYF
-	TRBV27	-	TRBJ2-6	TGTGCCAGCAGTCTCCGGAGGGTCTCTGGGGCCAACGTCCTGACTTTC	CASSLRRVSGANVLTF
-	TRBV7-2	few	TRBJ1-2	TGTGCCAGCAGCTTAGTTCGGGCGGGGAGTGGCTACACCTTC	CASSLVRAGSGYTF
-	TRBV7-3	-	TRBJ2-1	TGTGCCAGCAGCTTAAGTATCGCCTACAATGAGCAGTTCTTC	CASSLSIAYNEQFF
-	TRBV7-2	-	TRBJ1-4	TGTGCCAGCAGCCTCCTTGGGGGGTTCAATGAAAAACTGTTTTTT	CASSLLGGFNEKLFF
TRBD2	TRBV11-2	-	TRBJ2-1	TGTGCCAGCAGCTTAGCGGGAGGGAATTCCGCTGAGCAGTTCTTC	CASSLAGGNSAEQFF
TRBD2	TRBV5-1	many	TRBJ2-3	TGCGCCAGCAGCTTGGCCGCGGGACTAGCGGGAGGAGATACGCAGTATTTT	CASSLAAGLAGGDTQYF
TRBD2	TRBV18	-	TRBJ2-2	TGTGCCAGCTCACCGGGACTAGCGGGACCGGGCACCGGGGAGCTGTTTTTT	CASSPGLAGPGTGELFF
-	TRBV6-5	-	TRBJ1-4	TGTGCCAGCAGATCCGGGACCAGGACGTTTTTT	CASRSGTRTFF
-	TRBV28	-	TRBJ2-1	TGTGCCAGCAGTTCCGGGGGTGGTGCCGTCATCGATGAGCAGTTCTTC	CASSSGGGAVIDEQFF
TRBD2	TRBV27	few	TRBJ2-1	TGTGCCAGCAGTTTATCAGCCCCCGGCGGGAGGGCTCGGCAGTTCTTC	CASSLSAPGGRARQFF
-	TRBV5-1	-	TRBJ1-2	TGCGCCAGCAGCCCCCGACAGAACTATGGCTACACCTTC	CASSPRQNYGYTF
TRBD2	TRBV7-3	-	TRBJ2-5	TGTGCAAGCAGCCCCGGGGCAGCGGGAGGGCACGAGACCCAGTACTTC	CASSPGAAGGHETQYF
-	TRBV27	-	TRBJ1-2	TGTGCCAGCAGAGGGACCGAGAACTATGGCTACACCTTC	CASRGTENYGYTF
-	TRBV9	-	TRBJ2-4	TGTGCCAGCAGCGTAGCTCAACGAGGGATTCAGTACTTC	CASSVAQRGIQYF
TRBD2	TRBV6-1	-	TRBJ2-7	TGTGCCAGCACTGGACTAGCGGGAGACAACGAGCAGTACTTC	CASTGLAGDNEQYF
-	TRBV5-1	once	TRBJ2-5	TGCGCCAGCAGCAGGGACCGCCAAGAGACCCAGTACTTC	CASSRDRQETQYF
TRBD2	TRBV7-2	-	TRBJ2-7	TGTGCCAGCAGCCCATCTAGCGGGATATCCGAGCAGTACTTC	CASSPSSGISEQYF
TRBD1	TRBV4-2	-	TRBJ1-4	TGTGCCAGCAGCCAACCATACAGGGGGCGAACTAATGAAAAACTGTTTTTT	CASSQPYRGRTNEKLFF